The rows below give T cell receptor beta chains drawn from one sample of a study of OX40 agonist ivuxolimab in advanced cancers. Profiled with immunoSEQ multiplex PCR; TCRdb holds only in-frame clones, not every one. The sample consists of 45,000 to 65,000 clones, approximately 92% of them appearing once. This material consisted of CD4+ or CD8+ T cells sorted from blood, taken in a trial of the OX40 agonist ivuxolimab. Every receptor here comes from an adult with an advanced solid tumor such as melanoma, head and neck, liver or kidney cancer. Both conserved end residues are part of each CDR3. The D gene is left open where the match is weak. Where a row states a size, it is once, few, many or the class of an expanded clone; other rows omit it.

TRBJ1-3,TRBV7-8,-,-,TGTGCCAGCAGCCGAGAACCGGATCCAGCAGATATTATTGGAAACACCATATATTTT,CASSREPDPADIIGNTIYF
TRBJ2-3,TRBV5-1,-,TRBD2,TGCGCCAGCAGTAGCGGGGATCCAACAGATACGCAGTATTTT,CASSSGDPTDTQYF
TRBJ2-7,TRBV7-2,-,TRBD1,TGTGCCAGCACCCGGGACAGCCCACACTACGAGCAGTACTTC,CASTRDSPHYEQYF
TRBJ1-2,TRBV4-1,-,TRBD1,TGCGTCAGCAGCCAGGACAGGCGATCCCTCTATGGCTACACCTTC,CVSSQDRRSLYGYTF
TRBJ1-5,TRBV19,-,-,TGTGCCAGTAGTAAGGCTCTCAAGCAGCCCCAGCATTTT,CASSKALKQPQHF
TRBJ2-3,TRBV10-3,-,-,TGTGCCATCAGTGAGTCGAACCCCACAGATACGCAGTATTTT,CAISESNPTDTQYF
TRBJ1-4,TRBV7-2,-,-,TGTGCCAGCAGCTTGGGAGGGGGTTTGGGGGAAAAACTGTTTTTT,CASSLGGGLGEKLFF
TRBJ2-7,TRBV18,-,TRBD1,TGTGCCAGCTCACCACGACCAGGGGGCTACGAGCAGTACTTC,CASSPRPGGYEQYF
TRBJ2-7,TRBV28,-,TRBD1,TGTGCCAGCAGGTCCGGGACAGCTTCTTACGAGCAGTACTTC,CASRSGTASYEQYF
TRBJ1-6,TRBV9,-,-,TGTGCCAGCAGCGTAGGGGACATGAATTCACCCCTCCACTTT,CASSVGDMNSPLHF
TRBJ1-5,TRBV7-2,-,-,TGTGCCAGCAGCACCACGAATAGCAATCAGCCCCAGCATTTT,CASSTTNSNQPQHF
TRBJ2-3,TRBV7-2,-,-,TGTGCCAGCAGCTTAGTTGTGGATACGCAGTATTTT,CASSLVVDTQYF
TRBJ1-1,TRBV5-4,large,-,TGTGCCAGCAGCTTGGGAGTGGACCTAGAAGCTTTCTTT,CASSLGVDLEAFF
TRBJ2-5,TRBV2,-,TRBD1,TGTGCCAGCAGTGATGGGACAGGGCCCCAAGAGACCCAGTACTTC,CASSDGTGPQETQYF
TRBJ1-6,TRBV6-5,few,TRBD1,TGTGCCAGCAGGCCCAGGGGGGGCGACTATTCACCCCTCCACTTT,CASRPRGGDYSPLHF
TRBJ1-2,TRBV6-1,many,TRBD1,TGTGCCAGCATGTCGGGACAGAGCAACTATGGCTACACCTTC,CASMSGQSNYGYTF
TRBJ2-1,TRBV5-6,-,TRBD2,TGTGCCAGCAGCTTGTTAACGGGGGGGCCCAATGAGCAGTTCTTC,CASSLLTGGPNEQFF
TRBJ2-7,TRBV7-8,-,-,TGTGCCAGCAGCTACGGGGATGAGTGGCTTCTAAACGAGCAGTACTTC,CASSYGDEWLLNEQYF